This TCR beta chain came from a study of cytomegalovirus exposure and HLA in healthy donors. In the PCR, 60 Vbeta and 13 Jbeta primers were used. The method was immunoSEQ multiplex PCR; TCRdb's version includes in-frame clones alone and lacks a portion of them. The profile covers roughly 150,000 clones, with 82% appearing a single time and under 8% taken by the ten largest. Regarding the study as a whole: Researchers counted roughly 150 TCR beta chains as cytomegalovirus-associated. Sequencing probably produced one cluster of sequence variants that were highly shared. CMV antigen specificity of a few CMV-associated chains was confirmed in vitro.

For this clone: The antigen is undetermined.

The germline V and J ends were trimmed by 5 bases and 2 bases, with 13 bases remaining between them. Germline V gene lookup returns CDR1 MGHRA and CDR2 YSYEKL. The CDR3 sequence is 14 residues long. This TCR was recovered from a woman aged 45 to 65 in good health and CMV-seropositive. Sequencing was carried out using PBMCs. This sequence joins TRBV4-1 and TRBJ2-7; D might be TRBD2 (7 bases). In DNA form, the CDR3 reads TGCGCCAGCAGCTTCCGGGGGGCCCCCTACGAGCAGTACTTC. It specifies CASSFRGAPYEQYF.